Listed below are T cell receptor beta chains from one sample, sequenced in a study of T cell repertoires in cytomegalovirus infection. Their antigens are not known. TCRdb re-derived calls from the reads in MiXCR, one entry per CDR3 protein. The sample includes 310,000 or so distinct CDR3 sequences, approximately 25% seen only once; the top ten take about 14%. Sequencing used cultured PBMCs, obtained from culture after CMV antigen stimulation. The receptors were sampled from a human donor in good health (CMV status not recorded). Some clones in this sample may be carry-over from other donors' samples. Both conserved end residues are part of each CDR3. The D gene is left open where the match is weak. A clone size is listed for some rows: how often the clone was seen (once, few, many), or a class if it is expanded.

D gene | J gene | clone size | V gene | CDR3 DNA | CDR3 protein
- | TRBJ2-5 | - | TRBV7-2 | TGTGCCAGCAGCTTAGCGGGGGCGGCCCCCCAAGAGACCCAGTACTTC | CASSLAGAAPQETQYF
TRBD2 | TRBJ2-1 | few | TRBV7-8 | TGTGCCAGCAGCTTAGGGACTAGCGGGAGTTTTAGTGAGCAGTTCTTC | CASSLGTSGSFSEQFF
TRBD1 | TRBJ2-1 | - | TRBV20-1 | TGCAGTGCTAGGGACGTGAGACAGGGTCGGAGTGAGCAGTTCTTC | CSARDVRQGRSEQFF
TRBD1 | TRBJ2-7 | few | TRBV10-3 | TGTGCCATCAGCCCGGGACAGGCCATCTACGAGCAGTACTTC | CAISPGQAIYEQYF
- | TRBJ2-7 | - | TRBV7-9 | TGTGCCAGCAGCTTAGTCTCAAACCGGTACGAGCAGTACTTC | CASSLVSNRYEQYF
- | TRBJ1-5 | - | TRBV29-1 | TGCAGCGTTGAATCGGGCCTTGGGGAGCCCCAGCATTTT | CSVESGLGEPQHF
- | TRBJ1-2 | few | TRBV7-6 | TGTGCCAGCAGCTTTGGGAGGGCAGGGACTGTCTATGGCTACACCTTC | CASSFGRAGTVYGYTF
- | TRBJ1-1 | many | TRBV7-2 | TGTGCCAGCAGCTTTAAGCGGAACACTGAAGCTTTCTTT | CASSFKRNTEAFF
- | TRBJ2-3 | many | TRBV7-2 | TGTGCCAGCAGCTGGGAGGCCTATACAGATACGCAGTATTTT | CASSWEAYTDTQYF
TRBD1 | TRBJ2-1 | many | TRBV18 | TGTGCCAGCTCACCAAAGGCCCCGGGACAGGGGGCTCGTAATGAGCAGTTCTTC | CASSPKAPGQGARNEQFF
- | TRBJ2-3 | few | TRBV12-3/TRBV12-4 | TGTGCCAGCAGTTTACTTAGCAGGGCCATCACAGATACGCAGTATTTT | CASSLLSRAITDTQYF
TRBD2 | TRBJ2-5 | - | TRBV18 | TGTGCCAGCTCACCCTTCTCTAGCGGGATTTTGGAGACCCAGTACTTC | CASSPFSSGILETQYF
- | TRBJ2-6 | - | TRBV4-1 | TGCGCCAGCAGCCAAGATGAGACGGTATCTGGGGCCAACGTCCTGACTTTC | CASSQDETVSGANVLTF
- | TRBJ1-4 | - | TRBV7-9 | TGTGCCAGCAGCACGCGCATGGGGCTTACTAATGAAAAACTGTTTTTT | CASSTRMGLTNEKLFF
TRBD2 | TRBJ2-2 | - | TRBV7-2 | TGTGCCAGCACCGCTGAAGCGGGAGGGTACACCGGGGAGCTGTTTTTT | CASTAEAGGYTGELFF
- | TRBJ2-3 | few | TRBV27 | TGTGCCAGCAGTTATCTTGGCGGGGAAAGCACAGATACGCAGTATTTT | CASSYLGGESTDTQYF
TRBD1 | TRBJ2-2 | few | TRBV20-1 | TGCAGTGCGCCGCACACAGGGGGCCCCGGGGAGCTGTTTTTT | CSAPHTGGPGELFF
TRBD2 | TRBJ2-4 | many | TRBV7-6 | TGTGCCAGCAGCAATGGACTAGCGGGACCCAAAAACATTCAGTACTTC | CASSNGLAGPKNIQYF
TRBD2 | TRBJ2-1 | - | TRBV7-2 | TGTGCCAGCAGCTCCCTCGGACTAGTCGGTGAGCAGTTCTTC | CASSSLGLVGEQFF
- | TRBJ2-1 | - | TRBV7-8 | TGTGCCAGCAGCTTCGATACTACTACACAGTTCTTC | CASSFDTTTQFF
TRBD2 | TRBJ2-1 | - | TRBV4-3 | TGCGCCAGCAGCCATTTAGCGGGACGAGATCAAGAGCAGTTCTTC | CASSHLAGRDQEQFF
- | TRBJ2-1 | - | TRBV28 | TGTGCCAGTTTGTCACAGGAAGGGGCTAGCAATGAGCAGTTCTTC | CASLSQEGASNEQFF
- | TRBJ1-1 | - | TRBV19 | TGTGCCAGTAGTGCCGGGAACTGGGGCACTGAAGCTTTCTTT | CASSAGNWGTEAFF